Listed below are T cell receptor beta chains from one sample, sequenced in a study of blood T cells in healthy people across ages. TCRdb independently ran MiXCR on the 5' RACE reads; one entry per CDR3 protein. The repertoire holds fewer than 1,200,000 distinct CDR3 sequences, 20% to 25% seen once, with approximately 0.75% in the top ten. This same sample was also taken into another study, of T cells of mothers and their children.

Sequencing was carried out using blood. Source of these receptors: a girl under 10 years old in good health. Each CDR3 is given with its conserved first and last residue. Some rows mark clone size as missing; the rest say once, few, many or name a class of expanded clone.

NA,TRBV24-1,NA,CATSEPTSGVIREQFF
NA,TRBV28,few,CASSWGTGSNEQFF
TRBJ1-1,TRBV7-2,NA,CASSFPQGGLDTEAFF
TRBJ2-7,TRBV20-1,few,CSVTTGGTYEQYF
TRBJ2-7,TRBV3-1,NA,CASSHRGPYEQYF
TRBJ2-3,TRBV7-2,NA,CASSVTGGRGTDTQYF
TRBJ2-1,TRBV24-1,few,CATSGDLDNEQFF
TRBJ2-1,TRBV29-1,NA,CSVTGAQSYNEQFF
TRBJ2-7,TRBV7-2,NA,CASSQVGSTYEQYF
TRBJ2-1,TRBV7-3,NA,CTSSLDGGNAQFF
NA,TRBV10-3,NA,CAIGSQGATNEQFF
TRBJ2-5,TRBV15,NA,CATSRNTLSPYEQYF
NA,TRBV9,few,CASSGPGVDREQYF
TRBJ2-7,TRBV7-2,NA,CASSQRGGNYEQYF